This T cell receptor beta chain was sequenced for a study of T cells in Graves' hyperthyroidism and ophthalmopathy. This clonotype was observed many times. Its antigen is currently unknown. Notes on the study in general: Expanded thyroid clonotypes (above 0.001) were mostly also found in blood.

The source material, RNA transcripts, was used to amplify TCR beta CDR3 regions. First-round RT-PCR with HTBI primers amplified the TCR CDR3 region. TCRdb recomputed calls from the multiplex PCR reads with MiXCR, one row per CDR3 protein. The sample has under 350,000 distinct CDR3 sequences; 15% to 20% are singletons. Reasons for excluding patients were uncontrolled infection, other autoimmune disease, pregnancy or lactation. CDR1 is LGHDT and CDR2 is YNNKEL in the germline V gene (reference sequence). The V gene lost 5 bases and the J gene lost 5 bases, with 9 bases spanning the gap. The CDR3 runs 13 residues.

The rearrangement uses TRBV3-1 and TRBJ2-2; no clear D gene. Source material: blood. The TCR was taken from a woman in her forties or fifties with Graves' hyperthyroidism. The CDR3 DNA reads TGTGCCAGCAGCTCACGATCGACCGGGGAGCTGTTTTTT. Translation gives CASSSRSTGELFF.